This TCR beta chain was recovered during a study of T cells in Graves' hyperthyroidism and ophthalmopathy. Researchers amplified the TCR beta CDR3 regions from RNA transcripts. With the HTBI primer set, the TCR CDR3 went through a first round of RT-PCR. MiXCR, applied by TCRdb to the multiplex PCR reads, yields one record per CDR3 protein. The data hold approximately 360,000 distinct CDR3 sequences, with more than 20% observed a single time. V shed 8 bases and J shed 5 bases, with 22 bases lying between them. This CDR3 is built from 15 residues. Per the germline V gene, CDR1 is MDHEN and CDR2 is SYDVKM. Patients aged 18 to 65 had newly diagnosed hyperthyroidism of under 2 months' duration.

This sequence originates from a man over 45 with Graves' hyperthyroidism. The J gene is TRBJ2-7, the V gene TRBV28, with D tentatively TRBD1 (6 bases). What was sequenced was blood. The chain's CDR3 is CASGSSGVSLDEQYF. In nucleotides, the CDR3 is TGTGCCAGCGGTTCCTCAGGGGTAAGCCTGGACGAGCAGTACTTC. The variable domain in full, with the rest retrieved from reference TRBV28 and TRBJ2-7, is DVKVTQSSRYLVKRTGEKVFLECVQDMDHENMFWYRQDPGLGLRLIYFSYDVKMKEKGDIPEGYSVSREKKERFSLILESASTNQTSMYLCASGSSGVSLDEQYFGPGTRLTVT.